The 15 T cell receptor beta chains reported below all come from one sample, sequenced in a study of CD8 T cells in ankylosing spondylitis. Study-wide findings and caveats: Seemingly distinctive of ankylosing spondylitis blood was a TCR beta motif formed by eight highly homologous variants.

TCRdb re-called the 5' RACE reads through MiXCR, storing one row per CDR3 protein. This sample has around 130,000 distinct CDR3 sequences, with roughly 18% found just once. No antigen has been assigned to these receptors. What was sequenced was blood, either unsorted or a sorted T cell fraction (not recorded which). These receptors all come from a male donor with ankylosing spondylitis.

The genes are TRBV27 and TRBJ2-7; D remains ambiguous. Germline V gene sequence: CDR1 MNHEY, CDR2 SMNVEV (reference sequence). The V gene lost 2 bases and the J gene lost 5 bases, with 10 bases spanning the gap. There are 13 residues in the CDR3. CDR3 protein: CASSLQESHEQYF. The CDR3 nucleotides are TGTGCCAGCAGTTTACAGGAATCTCACGAGCAGTACTTC.

This clonotype occurred a few times. The V and J genes are TRBV11-3 and TRBJ2-1; 8 bases agree with TRBD2. The CDR3 runs to 16 residues. Germline values: CDR1 SGHNT, CDR2 YENEEA. The V gene end was trimmed by 4 bases and the J gene end by 4 bases; junction bases not matched to a gene: 9. The CDR3 region is CASSSEAGDTYNEQFF. As DNA, the CDR3 is TGTGCCAGCAGCTCCGAAGCGGGAGATACGTACAATGAGCAGTTCTTC.

In this sample, this clonotype turned up a few times. The rearrangement uses TRBV7-8 and TRBJ2-2; TRBD2 matches at 7 bases. This CDR3 has 16 residues. Germline loops: CDR1 SGHVS, CDR2 FQNEAQ. With 1 base clipped from V and 5 bases from J, the junction kept 7 bases outside the gene matches. CDR3 loop: CASSLVPGGHTGELFF. The CDR3 DNA follows: TGTGCCAGCAGCTTAGTTCCGGGAGGTCATACCGGGGAGCTGTTTTTT.

This clonotype has just a few counts. The chain is built from TRBV7-9 and TRBJ2-1; 15 positions match TRBD2. V lost 4 bases and J lost 8; bases outside the gene matches: 6. Per the germline V gene, CDR1 is SEHNR and CDR2 is FQNEAQ (reference sequence). This CDR3 has 16 residues. This chain's CDR3 is CASSSWTSGRADEQFF. In DNA form, the CDR3 reads TGTGCCAGCAGCTCCTGGACTAGCGGGAGGGCCGATGAGCAGTTCTTC.

There are a few counts of this clonotype. This chain joins TRBV30 and TRBJ2-1, with 9 bases lining up with TRBD1. V gave up 8 bases and J gave up 1 base; unmatched junction bases: 3. The germline gives CDR1 GTSNPN, CDR2 SVGIG (reference sequence). This CDR3 comprises 13 residues. The CDR3 sequence is CAGDRESYNEQFF. The CDR3 bases are TGTGCCGGGGACAGGGAGTCCTACAATGAGCAGTTCTTC.

This clonotype was observed a few times. The CDR3 region is CASSPEFRQLTDTQYF. CDR3 coding DNA: TGCGCCAGCAGCCCGGAATTCCGTCAGCTCACAGATACGCAGTATTTT. This sequence joins TRBV5-1 and TRBJ2-3; D gene unclear. The CDR3 is 16 residues long. The V end lost 4 bases, the J end lost 2 bases, and 17 bases lay between the germline ends. The V gene's germline CDR1 is SGHRS and CDR2 YFSETQ.

This clonotype was counted a few times. The chain is built from TRBV6-1 and TRBJ1-2, with D perhaps TRBD1 (6 bases). The CDR3 has 16 residues. V gave up 3 bases and J gave up 5 bases, with 19 bases separating them. The germline CDR1 and CDR2 sequences are MNHNS and SASEGT. Here the CDR3 reads CASSDRDNVKGYGYTF. For the CDR3, the DNA is TGTGCCAGCAGTGACAGGGACAACGTAAAAGGATATGGCTACACCTTC.

This clonotype occurred many times. The chain links TRBV4-1 to TRBJ2-1; TRBD2 might be the D (6 bases). Germline V lookup: CDR1 MGHRA, CDR2 YSYEKL. V gave up 4 bases and J gave up 9 bases, with 22 bases separating them. The CDR3 is 16 residues long. The CDR3 sequence is CASSLGSAGPGTEQFF. CDR3 coding DNA: TGCGCCAGCAGCCTGGGGTCAGCGGGCCCGGGGACTGAGCAGTTCTTC.

V and J are TRBV20-1 and TRBJ2-5; D is possibly TRBD1 (5 bases). Germline-derived CDR1 and CDR2 are DFQATT and SNEGSKA (reference sequence). There are 15 residues in the CDR3. V lost 0 bases, J lost 5 bases, and 16 bases lay in between. CDR3 sequence (DNA): TGCAGTGCTAGAGATAAAGACAGAGTCAAGGAGACCCAGTACTTC. It is translated as CSARDKDRVKETQYF.

This clonotype has just a few counts. This chain links TRBV7-9 with TRBJ2-4; D not resolved. Germline V gene sequence: CDR1 SEHNR, CDR2 FQNEAQ (reference sequence). The CDR3 extends over 12 amino acids. V shed 2 bases and J shed 8 bases, with 7 bases lying between them. The CDR3, as DNA: TGTGCCAGCAGCTTACCCAATGACATTCAGTACTTC. It encodes CASSLPNDIQYF.

The chain links TRBV20-1 to TRBJ1-2; D gene uncertain. The CDR3 is made up of 13 amino acids. V lost 0 bases and J 5 bases, leaving 10 bases between the germline ends. Germline V gene sequence: CDR1 DFQATT, CDR2 SNEGSKA (reference sequence). The CDR3: CSARERGNYGYTF. CDR3 nucleotide sequence: TGCAGTGCTAGAGAACGGGGTAATTATGGCTACACCTTC.

The chain uses TRBV12-3 or TRBV12-4 and TRBJ2-1; the D gene is possibly TRBD2 (6 bases). V gave up 3 bases and J gave up 7 bases, with 13 bases separating them. There are 14 residues in the CDR3. The CDR3 nucleotides read TGTGCCAGCAGTTTGGAGGGGTTGGAAAATGAGCAGTTCTTC. It specifies CASSLEGLENEQFF.

At least ten counts were recorded for this clonotype. The CDR3: CSLLPHPADTQYF. As DNA, the CDR3 is TGCAGCCTTCTCCCACACCCCGCAGATACGCAGTATTTT. The J gene is TRBJ2-3, the V gene TRBV29-1; D gene unclear. The CDR3 contains 13 residues. V was trimmed by 8 bases and J by 4 bases, leaving 16 bases between them. Looked up from germline, CDR1 is SQVTM and CDR2 is ANQGSEA.

The sample holds many counts of this clonotype. The CDR3 DNA is TGCAGTGCTAGACCCCCGGAGGCCTACGAGCAGTACTTC. This encodes CSARPPEAYEQYF. The chain joins TRBV20-1 to TRBJ2-7; possibly TRBD2 for D (5 bases). Germline V gene lookup returns CDR1 DFQATT and CDR2 SNEGSKA (reference sequence). Trimming pared 2 bases from V and 2 bases from J, leaving 10 bases between. This CDR3 is 13 amino acids long.

The chain combines TRBV7-8 with TRBJ2-5; possibly TRBD2 for D (6 bases). The CDR3 has 13 amino acids. Looked up from germline, CDR1 is SGHVS and CDR2 is FQNEAQ. V was trimmed by 1 base and J by 5 bases, leaving 8 bases between them. CDR3 region: CASSLGRGETQYF. Written as DNA, the CDR3 is TGTGCCAGCAGCTTAGGACGGGGGGAGACCCAGTACTTC.